This T cell receptor (beta chain) was identified in a study of cytomegalovirus exposure and HLA in healthy donors. Study outcomes and limitations: In a later analysis, DRB1 alleles had the most associated TCRs; HLA-C alleles the fewest.

13 Jbeta primers and 60 Vbeta primers were used for the PCR. Assay used: immunoSEQ multiplex PCR; TCRdb lists only in-frame clones, some missing. There are about 140,000 clones in the sample; roughly 70% occur only once, and 10% lies in the top ten. For this clone: The target antigen is unknown.

This receptor was obtained from a man aged 25 to 40 in good health and CMV-seropositive. The sample comprised PBMCs.

This CDR3 reads CASSLSTRNTGELFF. CDR3 nucleotide sequence: TGTGCCAGCAGTTTAAGTACTCGCAACACCGGGGAGCTGTTTTTT. V and J are TRBV28 and TRBJ2-2; D unclear. V lost 2 bases and J 2 bases, leaving 9 bases between the germline ends. This CDR3 comprises 15 residues. The V gene's germline CDR1 is MDHEN and CDR2 SYDVKM.